Below are 30 T cell receptor beta chains sequenced from a single sample in a study of type 1 regulatory T cells. These receptors' antigens are unknown. TCRdb ran MiXCR on the reads and lists one entry per CDR3 protein. This sample has about 62,000 distinct CDR3 sequences, with 60% to 65% found just once. The sample comprised cultured non-Tr1 T cells, either the whole culture or a sorted T cell fraction (not recorded which). Every receptor here comes from a human donor in good health.

The rearrangement uses TRBV10-3 and TRBJ2-3; the match to TRBD2 covers 7 bases. Germline-derived CDR1 and CDR2 are ENHRY and SYGVKD. V lost 4 bases and J lost 0; bases outside the gene matches: 4. This CDR3 contains 15 residues. The CDR3 sequence: CAISGSSGSTDTQYF. The CDR3 DNA is TGTGCCATCAGTGGTTCTAGCGGAAGCACAGATACGCAGTATTTT.

V usage is TRBV20-1 and J usage is TRBJ2-7; 10 nucleotides align to TRBD2. Germline V lookup: CDR1 DFQATT, CDR2 SNEGSKA (reference sequence). J lost 0 bases, V lost 2 bases, and 16 bases had no gene match. The CDR3 length is 19 residues. CDR3 amino acids: CSARRAGTSVQLGSYEQYF. CDR3 nucleotide sequence: TGCAGTGCTAGACGAGCCGGGACTAGCGTTCAATTGGGCTCCTACGAGCAGTACTTC.

The CDR3 reads CASTPGTSGTEQYF. As DNA, the CDR3 is TGTGCCAGCACCCCCGGGACTAGCGGAACCGAGCAGTACTTC. This sequence joins TRBV25-1 and TRBJ2-7, with 11 nucleotides matching TRBD2. Per germline, CDR1 MGHDK and CDR2 SYGVNS. CDR3 size: 14 residues. J was trimmed by 6 bases and V by 7 bases; bases with no gene match: 8.

The chain carries TRBV5-6 and TRBJ2-1; 7 bases are a match to TRBD1. Unmatched junction bases numbered 12, after V lost 0 bases and J lost 12 bases. Germline V lookup: CDR1 SGHDT, CDR2 YYEEEE. CDR3 size: 15 residues. CDR3 nucleotide sequence: TGTGCCAGCAGCTTGGCAAGGGGGCAAGTTGGATGGCAGTTCTTC. This encodes CASSLARGQVGWQFF.

The chain carries TRBV6-4 and TRBJ1-1, with 7 bases matching TRBD1. Germline V gene data show CDR1 as MRHNA and CDR2 as SNTAGT. Unmatched junction bases numbered 6, after V lost 5 bases and J lost 0 bases. This CDR3 has 15 amino acids. The CDR3 bases are TGTGCCAGCAGTAGGACAGGTAGAATGAACACTGAAGCTTTCTTT. Its translation: CASSRTGRMNTEAFF.

The chain combines TRBV11-3 with TRBJ2-3; D is perhaps TRBD2 (6 bases). The CDR3 contains 13 residues. Germline V gene data show CDR1 as SGHNT and CDR2 as YENEEA. V was trimmed by 3 bases and J by 6 bases, leaving 10 bases between them. CDR3 residues: CASSFEEGDTQYF. The DNA of the CDR3 is TGTGCCAGCAGCTTCGAGGAGGGGGATACGCAGTATTTT.

This chain uses TRBV20-1 with TRBJ1-2; D may be TRBD1 (5 bases). Deletions cut 6 bases from V and 7 bases from J, with 15 bases between. The CDR3 extends over 12 amino acids. Germline CDR1 reads DFQATT; CDR2 reads SNEGSKA (reference sequence). Written as DNA, the CDR3 is TGCAGTGCCCCGGACATCCCGGCTGGCTACACCTTC. Its protein is CSAPDIPAGYTF.

The CDR3 reads CASSPREAGSLRGYNEQFF. The CDR3 region has the DNA TGTGCCAGCAGCCCAAGGGAAGCGGGATCCCTTAGGGGCTACAATGAGCAGTTCTTC. This chain joins TRBV6-2 or TRBV6-3 and TRBJ2-1; TRBD2 matches 7 bases. Trimming removed 6 bases from V and 3 bases from J; junction bases left unmatched: 20. There are 19 residues in the CDR3. The germline CDR1 and CDR2 sequences are MNHEY and SVGEGT.

This chain links TRBV5-1 with TRBJ2-3; TRBD2 matches at 10 bases. From germline, CDR1 is SGHRS and CDR2 YFSETQ. V lost 1 base to trimming and J lost 1 base; unmatched junction nucleotides: 18. This CDR3 is 21 amino acids long. As DNA, the CDR3 is TGCGCCAGCAGCTTGAATTCGGTCGGAACTAGCGGGAATCTTGGCACAGATACGCAGTATTTT. It is translated as CASSLNSVGTSGNLGTDTQYF.

V is TRBV4-2 and J is TRBJ2-7; 10 positions match TRBD2. Germline V gives CDR1 LGHNA, CDR2 YNFKEQ. Trimming took 3 bases from V and 0 from J; bases not matched to a gene: 8. The CDR3 extends over 17 amino acids. In DNA, the CDR3 is TGTGCCAGCAGCCATTTGAGCGGGAGGGCTAGCTCCTACGAGCAGTACTTC. It specifies CASSHLSGRASSYEQYF.

V gene TRBV27 combines with J gene TRBJ1-6; no definite D call. Between the trimmed V and J ends, which lost 3 bases and 7 bases, there was a span of 7 bases. This CDR3 comprises 13 residues. Germline loops: CDR1 MNHEY, CDR2 SMNVEV (reference sequence). Here the CDR3 reads CASSFLQNSPLHF. The CDR3 region has the DNA TGTGCCAGCAGTTTCTTACAGAATTCACCCCTCCACTTT.

This chain connects TRBV3-1 to TRBJ2-1; the D gene is possibly TRBD2 (6 bases). The germline V gene encodes CDR1 LGHDT and CDR2 YNNKEL (reference sequence). The ends were cut back, 0 bases at V and 9 bases at J, with 12 bases in the middle. The CDR3 sequence is 14 residues long. CDR3 region: CASSQDPAGGEQFF. The CDR3 nucleotides read TGTGCCAGCAGCCAAGATCCAGCGGGCGGTGAGCAGTTCTTC.

V gene TRBV12-3 or TRBV12-4 combines with J gene TRBJ2-3, with D possibly called TRBD1 or TRBD2 (5 bases each). This CDR3 is 15 amino acids long. Between the trimmed V and J ends, which lost 4 bases and 5 bases, there was a span of 16 bases. CDR3 amino acids: CASSYGAGPGDTQYF. CDR3 DNA sequence: TGTGCCAGCAGTTACGGGGCTGGGCCCGGAGATACGCAGTATTTT.

The chain joins TRBV10-1 to TRBJ2-3, with 8 nucleotides matching TRBD2. With V trimmed by 2 bases and J by 3 bases, 22 bases remained unmatched. CDR1 and CDR2 (germline): WNHNN, SYGVQD (reference sequence). The CDR3 is 21 amino acids. The CDR3 sequence is CASSESGSPRDTSFETDTQYF. The CDR3 DNA sequence: TGCGCCAGCAGTGAGAGCGGGAGTCCGCGGGATACGTCTTTTGAGACAGATACGCAGTATTTT.

This clonotype was observed a few times. V usage is TRBV6-6 and J usage is TRBJ1-1; a possible D gene is TRBD1 (5 bases). CDR1 MNHNY and CDR2 SVGAGI come from the germline V gene (reference sequence). The CDR3 is made up of 15 amino acids. Trimming left V 8 bases short and J 0 bases short, with 16 bases between. The CDR3 sequence: CASRIRANMNTEAFF. The CDR3, as DNA: TGTGCCAGCCGGATCAGGGCTAACATGAACACTGAAGCTTTCTTT.

This clonotype was counted a few times. The J gene is TRBJ1-1, the V gene TRBV6-2 or TRBV6-3, with D possibly TRBD1 on 6 matching bases. Germline V CDR1 and CDR2: MNHEY, SVGEGT. V was cut by 7 bases and J by 1 base, with 13 bases left in between. The CDR3 length is 14 residues. CDR3 coding DNA: TGTGCCAGCATCCCGGCGGGACAGAACACTGAAGCTTTCTTT. It is translated as CASIPAGQNTEAFF.

In its sample, this clonotype was seen a few times. J is TRBJ2-7 and V is TRBV5-1; D gene ambiguous. There are 13 residues in the CDR3. Germline CDR1 reads SGHRS; CDR2 reads YFSETQ. V lost 0 bases and J lost 2, with 6 bases in between. Here the CDR3 reads CASSLDRPYEQYF. The CDR3 DNA sequence: TGCGCCAGCAGCTTGGATAGGCCCTACGAGCAGTACTTC.

J is TRBJ2-7 and V is TRBV6-4, with 9 bases fitting TRBD1. The CDR3 contains 15 residues. J lost 4 bases, V lost 4 bases, and 8 bases had no gene match. Germline V gene lookup returns CDR1 MRHNA and CDR2 SNTAGT. CDR3 residues: CASSVPGTGIYEQYF. For the CDR3, the DNA is TGTGCCAGCAGTGTCCCCGGGACAGGGATTTACGAGCAGTACTTC.

The chain combines TRBV18 with TRBJ1-4; TRBD1 might be the D (6 bases). Trimming took 2 bases from V and 3 from J, leaving 7 bases between them. The length of the CDR3 is 14 residues. Germline V gene lookup returns CDR1 KGHSH and CDR2 LQKENI. The CDR3 coding sequence is TGTGCCAGCTCACCAGGGACACCTAATGAAAAACTGTTTTTT. Translating it yields CASSPGTPNEKLFF.

The chain has TRBV18 and TRBJ2-5, with 9 nucleotides matching TRBD2. The CDR3 runs to 15 residues. CDR1 is KGHSH, CDR2 LQKENI, per germline. V dropped 3 bases and J dropped 3; count of bases not matched to a gene: 5. CDR3 DNA sequence: TGTGCCAGCTCACCGGGGACTAGCACCAAAGAGACCCAGTACTTC. Protein: CASSPGTSTKETQYF. Filled out from reference TRBV18 and TRBJ2-5, the complete variable domain reads NAGVMQNPRHLVRRRGQEARLRCSPMKGHSHVYWYRQLPEEGLKFMVYLQKENIIDESGMPKERFSAEFPKEGPSILRIQQVVRGDSAAYFCASSPGTSTKETQYFGPGTRLLVL.

The genes are TRBV5-1 and TRBJ2-2; 9 nucleotides match TRBD1. CDR1 and CDR2 from the germline V gene are SGHRS and YFSETQ. Trimming at V came to 1 base and at J to 4 bases, leaving 5 bases not matched to a gene. The CDR3 is made up of 16 amino acids. The CDR3 coding sequence is TGCGCCAGCAGCTTGTTGGGGACAGGGAGCACCGGGGAGCTGTTTTTT. Its translation: CASSLLGTGSTGELFF.

The chain has TRBV20-1 and TRBJ2-3; no firm D call. The V gene's germline CDR1 is DFQATT and CDR2 SNEGSKA (reference sequence). The CDR3 extends over 12 amino acids. Trimming left V 6 bases short and J 1 base short, with 8 bases between. CDR3 region: CSAFRGTDTQYF. CDR3 in DNA: TGCAGTGCCTTCCGGGGCACAGATACGCAGTATTTT.

This clonotype was found a few times. The chain employs TRBV6-1 and TRBJ2-6; D is possibly TRBD1 (6 bases). Germline CDR1 reads MNHNS; CDR2 reads SASEGT. V dropped 10 bases and J dropped 0 bases, with 13 bases sitting between them. This CDR3 region has 15 residues. The CDR3 DNA follows: TGTGCCATCAAGGACAGCCACTCTGGGGCCAACGTCCTGACTTTC. It yields the protein CAIKDSHSGANVLTF.

This clonotype has more than one count but fewer than ten. The V and J genes are TRBV12-3 or TRBV12-4 and TRBJ2-3; 12 positions agree with TRBD2. After removal of 8 bases from V and 4 bases from J, the junction contained 10 bases not matched to a gene. The CDR3 is 16 amino acids. CDR3 protein: CASVKGLAGGADTQYF. In nucleotides, the CDR3 is TGTGCCAGCGTAAAAGGGCTAGCGGGAGGGGCAGATACGCAGTATTTT.

The J gene is TRBJ1-5, the V gene TRBV2; TRBD1 aligns across 9 bases. V dropped 8 bases and J dropped 7; count of bases not matched to a gene: 15. Germline CDR1 and CDR2: SNHLY and FYNNEI. The CDR3 totals 16 residues. The CDR3 here is CASEKDAGQGGQPQHF. CDR3 nucleotide sequence: TGTGCCAGCGAAAAAGATGCGGGACAGGGAGGACAGCCCCAGCATTTT.

The chain joins TRBV7-3 to TRBJ1-1; no clear D. Per the germline V gene, CDR1 is SGHTA and CDR2 is FQGTGA. V was trimmed by 5 bases and J by 0 bases, leaving 7 bases between them. The length of the CDR3 is 13 residues. CDR3 sequence (DNA): TGTGCCAGCAGCGTACAAATGAACACTGAAGCTTTCTTT. This translates into CASSVQMNTEAFF.

The chain uses TRBV20-1 and TRBJ2-7, with 12 bases fitting TRBD2. With V trimmed by 6 bases and J by 7 bases, 16 bases remained unmatched. The CDR3 totals 16 residues. Germline lookup yields CDR1 DFQATT and CDR2 SNEGSKA (reference sequence). Here the CDR3 DNA reads TGCAGTGCCAAACAAGATCGACTAGCGGGAGTGCGAGAGCAGTACTTC. It translates to CSAKQDRLAGVREQYF.

The chain carries TRBV20-1 and TRBJ2-5; 9 bases line up with TRBD1. Germline V gene data show CDR1 as DFQATT and CDR2 as SNEGSKA (reference sequence). The CDR3 has 13 residues. Unmatched junction bases numbered 5, after V lost 4 bases and J lost 5 bases. The CDR3: CSANRGLGETQYF. DNA for the CDR3: TGCAGTGCTAACAGGGGGCTGGGTGAGACCCAGTACTTC.

The chain couples TRBV18 to TRBJ2-1, with TRBD2 matching 9 bases. The CDR3 sequence is 16 residues long. Germline lookup yields CDR1 KGHSH and CDR2 LQKENI. Unmatched junction bases numbered 10, after V lost 2 bases and J lost 8 bases. CDR3 amino acids: CASSPSLAGAVDEQFF. In nucleotides, the CDR3 is TGTGCCAGCTCACCAAGTTTAGCGGGAGCTGTAGATGAGCAGTTCTTC.

This clonotype showed up just a few times. The chain recombines TRBV4-3 with TRBJ1-5, with D hard to call. CDR1 is LGHNA and CDR2 is YSLEER in the germline V gene. The CDR3 has 14 amino acids. V was shortened by 4 bases and J by 4 bases, with 11 bases between the two germline ends. In DNA form, the CDR3 reads TGCGCCAGCAGCCGAAGGTTATTAAATCAGCCCCAGCATTTT. Residues: CASSRRLLNQPQHF.